A single sample is the source of the 25 T cell receptor beta chains below, sequenced in a study of diagnostic markers for celiac disease. Reprocessing the reads, TCRdb reports a single entry for every CDR3 protein and omits DNA. The repertoire shows 350 to 450 distinct CDR3 sequences; the top ten hold 46%. Sequenced sample: either unsorted cells or a sorted T cell fraction (not recorded which). Receptor source: a human donor. This table probably holds off-target reads from a library built for another chain.

Its frequency marks this clonotype as medium-sized (0.01 to 0.1%). The J gene is TRBJ1-6, the V gene TRBV15. There are 15 residues in the CDR3. Germline values: CDR1 LNHNV, CDR2 YYDKDF (reference sequence). CDR3: CATSRRSSYNSPLHF.

This chain uses TRBV18 with TRBJ2-1; TCRdb selects TRBD2, and the lack of DNA leaves this call unchecked. Germline CDR1 is KGHSH and CDR2 is LQKENI. This CDR3 region has 16 residues. This CDR3 reads CASSPWLAGEYNEQFF. The variable domain in full, with the rest retrieved from reference TRBV18 and TRBJ2-1, is NAGVMQNPRHLVRRRGQEARLRCSPMKGHSHVYWYRQLPEEGLKFMVYLQKENIIDESGMPKERFSAEFPKEGPSILRIQQVVRGDSAAYFCASSPWLAGEYNEQFFGPGTRLTVL.

This clonotype shows up as large by frequency. The J gene is TRBJ1-3, the V gene TRBV28. CDR1 MDHEN and CDR2 SYDVKM come from the germline V gene. CDR3 size: 16 residues. The CDR3 is CASSFSSKFTGNTIYF. The full variable domain, with the rest looked up from reference TRBV28 and TRBJ1-3, is DVKVTQSSRYLVKRTGEKVFLECVQDMDHENMFWYRQDPGLGLRLIYFSYDVKMKEKGDIPEGYSVSREKKERFSLILESASTNQTSMYLCASSFSSKFTGNTIYFGEGSWLTVV.

This chain uses TRBV20-1 with TRBJ2-7. Germline V gene lookup returns CDR1 DFQATT and CDR2 SNEGSKA (reference sequence). The CDR3 has 11 residues. The CDR3 loop is CSARSDREQYF.

In terms of frequency, this clonotype is hyperexpanded. The V and J genes are TRBV6-2 or TRBV6-3 and TRBJ1-1; the TRBD1 assignment by TCRdb is unverifiable without DNA. CDR3 length: 13 residues. Germline lookup yields CDR1 MNHEY and CDR2 SVGEGT. CDR3 region: CASSYWGEPEAFF.

Judged by frequency, this clonotype is large. The rearrangement uses TRBV6-5 and TRBJ1-1. Germline V CDR1 and CDR2: MNHEY, SVGAGI. This CDR3 is 16 amino acids long. Here the CDR3 reads CASFGGHRGTNTEAFF.

This clonotype counts as large by frequency. The chain uses TRBV7-2 and TRBJ2-2; TCRdb's D gene call, TRBD1, goes unchecked for lack of DNA. There are 15 residues in the CDR3. Germline values: CDR1 SGHTA, CDR2 FQGNSA. The CDR3 loop reads CASSSRDSLTGELFF.

V usage is TRBV5-1 and J usage is TRBJ1-2; TCRdb reports TRBD1, a call that lacks DNA to check it against. The germline CDR1 and CDR2 sequences are SGHRS and YFSETQ. The CDR3 sequence is 12 residues long. This CDR3 reads CASSGTGGGYTF.

This clonotype registers medium-sized (0.01 to 0.1%) by frequency. V is TRBV20-1 and J is TRBJ2-3; the TRBD2 assignment by TCRdb is unverifiable without DNA. The CDR3 is 17 residues long. Germline CDR1 DFQATT, CDR2 SNEGSKA (reference sequence). The CDR3 here is CSARWPWGGGSTDTQYF.

The V gene is TRBV7-2, the J gene TRBJ1-2; TCRdb's D gene call, TRBD1, goes unchecked for lack of DNA. Germline values: CDR1 SGHTA, CDR2 FQGNSA. This CDR3 has 13 residues. The CDR3 is CASSLTPNYGYTF.

Frequency places this clonotype as medium-sized (0.01 to 0.1%). The CDR3: CASSLGQDHYEQYF. The J gene is TRBJ2-7, the V gene TRBV27; checking the TCRdb D call of TRBD1 is not possible without DNA. This CDR3 is built from 14 residues. In germline, CDR1 is MNHEY, CDR2 SMNVEV (reference sequence).

This clonotype is labeled hyperexpanded based on frequency. The rearrangement uses TRBV5-1 and TRBJ2-5; the D call of TRBD1 rests on TCRdb alone, since no DNA is present to check it. CDR3 length: 14 residues. Germline CDR1 and CDR2: SGHRS and YFSETQ. The CDR3 sequence is CASSLGQTKETQYF.

This clonotype is classed as medium-sized (0.01 to 0.1%) by frequency. This chain links TRBV9 with TRBJ1-2; absent DNA, TCRdb's TRBD1 call cannot be checked. There are 15 residues in the CDR3. In germline, CDR1 is SGDLS, CDR2 YYNGEE. CDR3 sequence: CASSVNPGTAYGYTF.

By frequency, this clonotype registers medium-sized. The V call is TRBV20-1, the J call TRBJ1-2. CDR1 and CDR2 (germline): DFQATT, SNEGSKA (reference sequence). The CDR3 runs 13 residues. This CDR3 is CSATQPRSGGYTF.

This chain connects TRBV20-1 to TRBJ2-1; TCRdb picks TRBD2, but there is no DNA to check that call. The CDR3 consists of 17 residues. The germline CDR1 and CDR2 sequences are DFQATT and SNEGSKA (reference sequence). The CDR3 loop is CSARDYRSGTGGAEQFF.

Frequency places this clonotype as medium-sized. The CDR3 is CASSSEGLNTEAFF. V usage is TRBV7-6 and J usage is TRBJ1-1. The CDR3 is 14 residues long. The germline V gene encodes CDR1 SGHVS and CDR2 FNYEAQ.

The chain recombines TRBV6-5 with TRBJ1-2; TCRdb proposes TRBD1, but this gene call is untestable without DNA. CDR3 size: 14 residues. Germline V gene data show CDR1 as MNHEY and CDR2 as SVGAGI. CDR3 protein: CASSPQGANYGYTF.

This chain connects TRBV30 to TRBJ1-6. The CDR3 length is 13 residues. Germline-derived CDR1 and CDR2 are GTSNPN and SVGIG (reference sequence). The CDR3 spells CAWSVQGYSPLHF. Based on the CDR3 plus reference TRBV30 and TRBJ1-6, the full variable domain is SQTIHQWPATLVQPVGSPLSLECTVEGTSNPNLYWYRQAAGRGLQLLFYSVGIGQISSEVPQNLSASRPQDRQFILSSKKLLLSDSGFYLCAWSVQGYSPLHFGNGTRLTVT.

This clonotype is called medium-sized based on its frequency. V gene TRBV7-2 combines with J gene TRBJ2-7. Germline-derived CDR1 and CDR2 are SGHTA and FQGNSA. This CDR3 region has 15 residues. This CDR3 reads CASSLGTRPSYEQYF.

By frequency, this clonotype registers large. The rearrangement uses TRBV28 and TRBJ1-1. CDR1 is MDHEN, CDR2 SYDVKM, per germline. This CDR3 has 13 residues. CDR3 protein: CASSLFGDTEAFF.

Measured by frequency, this clonotype is medium-sized. CDR3 residues: CAYTTSGRETQYF. V is TRBV30 and J is TRBJ2-5; without DNA, the TCRdb call of TRBD2 cannot be checked. CDR1 is GTSNPN and CDR2 is SVGIG in the germline V gene (reference sequence). The CDR3 runs to 13 residues. Based on the CDR3 plus reference TRBV30 and TRBJ2-5, the full variable domain is SQTIHQWPATLVQPVGSPLSLECTVEGTSNPNLYWYRQAAGRGLQLLFYSVGIGQISSEVPQNLSASRPQDRQFILSSKKLLLSDSGFYLCAYTTSGRETQYFGPGTRLLVL.

This clonotype registers medium-sized by frequency. J is TRBJ2-7 and V is TRBV7-2; TCRdb indicates TRBD2, and absent DNA this call remains unverified. This CDR3 contains 15 residues. Germline assignment: CDR1 SGHTA and CDR2 FQGNSA. The CDR3 loop reads CASSLSGPLVYEQYF.

V gene TRBV27 combines with J gene TRBJ2-1; the D gene TCRdb calls, TRBD1, cannot be checked with no DNA. CDR3 size: 15 residues. Germline lookup yields CDR1 MNHEY and CDR2 SMNVEV (reference sequence). The CDR3 sequence: CASRPGTGGYNEQFF.

Measured by frequency, this clonotype is large. CDR3 loop: CAIRGTGVEAFF. This sequence joins TRBV10-3 and TRBJ1-1; no DNA is available, so the TRBD1 call from TCRdb remains unchecked. CDR1 and CDR2 (germline): ENHRY, SYGVKD. The CDR3 spans 12 residues.

Frequency places this clonotype as medium-sized. The V and J genes are TRBV20-1 and TRBJ1-1; TCRdb selects TRBD1, and the lack of DNA leaves this call unchecked. The CDR3 has 14 residues. The germline V gene encodes CDR1 DFQATT and CDR2 SNEGSKA (reference sequence). The CDR3 reads CSAGSGTVNTEAFF.